The rows below give T cell receptor beta chains drawn from one sample of a study of OX40 agonist ivuxolimab in advanced cancers. Produced via immunoSEQ multiplex PCR; TCRdb's table is partial and in-frame only. The table lists some 60,000 clones, about 89% of them singletons, with 14% to 15% in the top ten. Sequenced here: CD4+ or CD8+ T cells sorted from blood, sampled in a trial of the OX40 agonist ivuxolimab. The receptors were sampled from an adult with an advanced solid tumor such as melanoma, head and neck, liver or kidney cancer. Both conserved end residues are part of each CDR3. D genes are given only for firm matches. The listing skips clone size in some rows; elsewhere it reads once, few, many or a size class.

clone size	V gene	CDR3 length	J gene	D gene	CDR3 DNA	CDR3 protein
-	TRBV7-2	13	TRBJ1-1	-	TGTGCCAGCAAAGGGGAGCCGAACACTGAAGCTTTCTTT	CASKGEPNTEAFF
-	TRBV10-3	15	TRBJ2-1	TRBD2	TGTGCCATCAGTGAGACAGTAGCGGGAGCGGCTGAGCAGTTCTTC	CAISETVAGAAEQFF
-	TRBV5-1	14	TRBJ1-3	-	TGCGCCAGCAGCGCCTCGGGTGGGGGAAACACCATATATTTT	CASSASGGGNTIYF
-	TRBV28	14	TRBJ1-1	-	TGTGCCAGCAGTTTAAATACCAAATCCACTGAAGCTTTCTTT	CASSLNTKSTEAFF
-	TRBV7-2	15	TRBJ2-1	TRBD1	TGTGCCAGCAGCTTGGGACAGGGGACCTACAATGAGCAGTTCTTC	CASSLGQGTYNEQFF
-	TRBV30	15	TRBJ2-6	-	TGTGCCTGGAGTGCCGAGGGTACCGGGGCCAACGTCCTGACTTTC	CAWSAEGTGANVLTF
-	TRBV19	12	TRBJ1-1	-	TGTGCCAGTAGTATCGGGTTCACTGAAGCTTTCTTT	CASSIGFTEAFF
-	TRBV5-1	16	TRBJ1-4	-	TGCGCCAGCAGCTGGAATGGGGACACAACAAATGAAAAACTGTTTTTT	CASSWNGDTTNEKLFF
-	TRBV18	15	TRBJ1-2	TRBD1	TGTGCCAGCTCAAAACCGGGACAGTCTAACTATGGCTACACCTTC	CASSKPGQSNYGYTF
few	TRBV6-6	14	TRBJ2-7	-	TGTGCCAGCAGTAGCCGACAGTTATCCTACGAGCAGTACTTC	CASSSRQLSYEQYF
-	TRBV5-6	17	TRBJ2-2	-	TGTGCCAGCAGCTTGTGGGGGCGCCAGGTTCTCGTCGGGGAGCTGTTTTTT	CASSLWGRQVLVGELFF
-	TRBV5-1	13	TRBJ2-3	-	TGCGCCAGCAGCTTGACCCCCGGGGATACGCAGTATTTT	CASSLTPGDTQYF
-	TRBV27	14	TRBJ2-2	-	TGTGCCAGCAGTTTGGGGAGGAACACCGGGGAGCTGTTTTTT	CASSLGRNTGELFF